Below, 25 T cell receptor beta chains from the same sample are listed, as sequenced in a study of blood T cell repertoires in COVID-19. Here immunoSEQ multiplex PCR was the method, and the copy in TCRdb shows in-frame clones only, minus some. This sample has 95,000 to 110,000 clones, with around 89% found just once. Sequenced sample: peripheral blood. The receptors stem from a man aged 40-49 years with active or convalescent COVID-19.

The chain carries TRBV6-2 or TRBV6-3 and TRBJ1-1; 7 bases are a match to TRBD1. V was clipped by 5 bases and J by 1 base; unmatched bases: 7. The CDR3 runs to 15 residues. CDR1 is MNHEY and CDR2 is SVGEGT in the germline V gene. The CDR3 nucleotides are TGTGCCAGCAGTCGCTACAGGGGTGGGAACACTGAAGCTTTCTTT. This encodes CASSRYRGGNTEAFF.

The DNA of the CDR3 is TGTGCCAGTAGTATTCGGACAAGGTGGGACTATGGCTACACCTTC. Translating it yields CASSIRTRWDYGYTF. The chain employs TRBV19 and TRBJ1-2, with D possibly matching TRBD1 (5 bases). This CDR3 contains 15 residues. CDR1 is LNHDA and CDR2 is SQIVND in the germline V gene (reference sequence). V was trimmed by 3 bases and J by 3 bases, leaving 14 bases between them.

This rearrangement joins TRBV10-3 to TRBJ2-3; 13 bases are a match to TRBD2. With 6 bases clipped from V and 4 bases from J, the junction kept 4 bases outside the gene matches. This CDR3 has 15 residues. CDR1 ENHRY and CDR2 SYGVKD come from the germline V gene. In DNA, the CDR3 is TGTGCCATCAGCCGGACTAGCGGGAGCCCAGATACGCAGTATTTT. Its protein is CAISRTSGSPDTQYF.

The chain links TRBV19 to TRBJ1-1, with TRBD1 identical over 8 bases. The V gene's germline CDR1 is LNHDA and CDR2 SQIVND (reference sequence). The CDR3 totals 13 residues. Trimming removed 7 bases from V and 4 bases from J; junction bases left unmatched: 5. CDR3 in amino acids: CASIRQGITEAFF. CDR3 in DNA: TGTGCCAGTATTAGACAGGGGATCACTGAAGCTTTCTTT.

This chain links TRBV30 with TRBJ2-7; D may be TRBD2 (6 bases). The V gene's germline CDR1 is GTSNPN and CDR2 SVGIG (reference sequence). The CDR3 has 11 residues. Between the trimmed V and J ends, which lost 0 bases and 10 bases, there was a span of 10 bases. The CDR3 nucleotides are TGTGCCTGGAGTGTTGGGGGGAATCAGTACTTC. It specifies CAWSVGGNQYF.

CDR3 sequence (DNA): TGTGCCAGCAGTTCCCCGACAGGGGCGGGCACCGGGGAGCTGTTTTTT. As protein: CASSSPTGAGTGELFF. This rearrangement joins TRBV11-3 to TRBJ2-2, with 8 bases identical to TRBD1. CDR1 is SGHNT, CDR2 YENEEA, per germline. V was pared by 6 bases and J by 4 bases, with 10 bases of the junction left unmatched. The CDR3 covers 16 residues.

This rearrangement joins TRBV30 to TRBJ2-4; 9 positions agree with TRBD2. CDR1 is GTSNPN, CDR2 SVGIG, per germline (reference sequence). The J segment lost 16 bases and the V segment lost 4 bases, leaving 11 bases of the junction unmatched. The CDR3 loop spans 12 amino acids. The CDR3 sequence: CAWIGLAQRPYF. CDR3 in DNA: TGTGCCTGGATCGGACTAGCGCAACGTCCCTACTTC.

The chain recombines TRBV12-3 or TRBV12-4 with TRBJ1-1, with D perhaps TRBD1 (6 bases). Trimming pared 6 bases from V and 4 bases from J, leaving 9 bases between. The CDR3 runs to 12 residues. The CDR3 DNA follows: TGTGCCAGCAGAGAGACAGGCACTGAAGCTTTCTTT. Translating gives CASRETGTEAFF.

The CDR3 protein is CASSLQGTGVDNQPQHF. CDR3 sequence (DNA): TGTGCCAGCAGCTTACAGGGGACAGGGGTAGACAATCAGCCCCAGCATTTT. This rearrangement joins TRBV7-2 to TRBJ1-5; the match to TRBD1 covers 10 bases. Germline lookup yields CDR1 SGHTA and CDR2 FQGNSA. The CDR3 loop spans 17 amino acids. V lost 2 bases and J lost 3; bases outside the gene matches: 7.

The chain links TRBV7-2 to TRBJ2-3; 10 nucleotides agree with TRBD2. The germline gives CDR1 SGHTA, CDR2 FQGNSA. The J segment lost 7 bases and the V segment lost 5 bases, leaving 15 bases of the junction unmatched. The CDR3 length is 17 residues. Here the CDR3 DNA reads TGTGCCAGCAGCCTACAGGGCTCTAGCGGGAGAAGGAATACGCAGTATTTT. It specifies CASSLQGSSGRRNTQYF.

This chain connects TRBV9 to TRBJ2-3, with a possible D match to TRBD2 (5 bases). The V and J ends lost 0 bases and 4 bases respectively, with 18 bases between them. The germline V gene encodes CDR1 SGDLS and CDR2 YYNGEE. This CDR3 has 17 residues. The CDR3 region is CASSVGLEGSSADTQYF. The DNA of the CDR3 is TGTGCCAGCAGCGTAGGTCTCGAGGGAAGTTCAGCAGATACGCAGTATTTT.

V is TRBV24-1 and J is TRBJ2-1; a possible D gene is TRBD2 (6 bases). Germline CDR1 KGHDR, CDR2 SFDVKD. This CDR3 has 15 amino acids. The germline V and J ends were trimmed by 7 bases and 0 bases, with 12 bases remaining between them. This chain's CDR3 is CATSRDSSSYNEQFF. CDR3 in DNA: TGTGCCACCAGCCGGGACTCCAGCTCCTACAATGAGCAGTTCTTC.

V gene TRBV3-1 (or the pseudogene TRBV3-2) combines with J gene TRBJ1-3; D call uncertain. Deletions cut 4 bases from V and 0 bases from J, with 13 bases between. The germline V gene encodes CDR1 LGHDT and CDR2 YNNKEL (reference sequence). The CDR3 loop spans 16 amino acids. The CDR3 spells CASSPSEIFSGNTIYF. CDR3 nucleotides: TGTGCCAGCAGCCCCTCAGAAATCTTCTCTGGAAACACCATATATTTT.

A single count supports this clone. The rearrangement links TRBV27 to TRBJ2-1, with D possibly being TRBD2 (5 bases). CDR1 is MNHEY, CDR2 SMNVEV, per germline (reference sequence). V was trimmed by 2 bases and J by 3 bases, leaving 8 bases between them. CDR3 size: 14 residues. CDR3 DNA: TGTGCCAGCAGTTTAATAGGGAGCTACAATGAGCAGTTCTTC. As protein: CASSLIGSYNEQFF.

The chain is built from TRBV11-2 and TRBJ2-1; the match to TRBD2 covers 9 bases. Germline values: CDR1 SGHAT, CDR2 FQNNGV. The ends lost 1 base at V and 5 bases at J; junction bases unmatched: 6. The CDR3 covers 16 residues. Here the CDR3 reads CASSLGMLAGNNEQFF. DNA of the CDR3: TGTGCCAGCAGCTTAGGTATGCTAGCGGGAAACAATGAGCAGTTCTTC.

This chain uses TRBV7-2 with TRBJ1-4; a possible D gene is TRBD1 (5 bases). Germline-derived CDR1 and CDR2 are SGHTA and FQGNSA. Trimming shortened V by 1 base and J by 8 bases, and 20 bases separated the two germline ends. The CDR3 sequence is 17 residues long. The CDR3 reads CASSLDGQLGFWEKLFF. The CDR3 bases are TGTGCCAGCAGCTTAGACGGACAACTGGGTTTCTGGGAAAAACTGTTTTTT.

This sequence joins TRBV5-1 and TRBJ2-3; D might be TRBD1 (5 bases). The CDR3 totals 16 residues. The V end was cut by 0 bases, the J end by 4 bases, with 15 bases between. Germline assignment: CDR1 SGHRS and CDR2 YFSETQ. This CDR3 is CASSLASGQGADTQYF. DNA for the CDR3: TGCGCCAGCAGCTTGGCCAGTGGGCAGGGCGCAGATACGCAGTATTTT. The whole variable domain, remainder taken from reference TRBV5-1 and TRBJ2-3, is KAGVTQTPRYLIKTRGQQVTLSCSPISGHRSVSWYQQTPGQGLQFLFEYFSETQRNKGNFPGRFSGRQFSNSRSEMNVSTLELGDSALYLCASSLASGQGADTQYFGPGTRLTVL.

The CDR3 protein is CASSYSRQGRDTGELFF. The DNA for the CDR3 is TGTGCCAGCAGTTACTCGAGGCAGGGGCGGGACACCGGGGAGCTGTTTTTT. The chain carries TRBV6-2 or TRBV6-3 and TRBJ2-2; D might be TRBD1 (6 bases). Per the germline V gene, CDR1 is MNHEY and CDR2 is SVGEGT. V lost 0 bases to trimming and J lost 3 bases, with 14 bases between them. CDR3 size: 17 residues.

V gene TRBV3-1 (or the pseudogene TRBV3-2) combines with J gene TRBJ1-4, with 10 bases matching TRBD1. Trimming cost V 4 bases and J 7 bases; bases outside gene matches: 3. The germline gives CDR1 LGHDT, CDR2 YNNKEL (reference sequence). This CDR3 has 14 residues. The CDR3 bases are TGTGCCAGCAGCCTCAGACAGGGGGCTGAAAAACTGTTTTTT. Its translation: CASSLRQGAEKLFF.

This rearrangement joins TRBV19 to TRBJ2-3; D is perhaps TRBD1 (6 bases). This CDR3 is 13 amino acids long. Deletions cut 9 bases from V and 0 bases from J, with 10 bases between. In germline, CDR1 is LNHDA, CDR2 SQIVND (reference sequence). The CDR3 nucleotides read TGTGCCAGCACAGGGCCCAGCACAGATACGCAGTATTTT. Protein sequence: CASTGPSTDTQYF.

The gene calls are TRBV5-1 and TRBJ1-5; the match to TRBD1 covers 9 bases. This CDR3 region has 15 residues. V shed 4 bases and J 3 bases; nucleotides not matched to a gene: 5. In germline, CDR1 is SGHRS, CDR2 YFSETQ. CDR3 region: CASSVGTGINQPQHF. CDR3 in DNA: TGCGCCAGCAGCGTAGGGACAGGGATCAATCAGCCCCAGCATTTT. Combining the CDR3 with reference TRBV5-1 and TRBJ1-5 gives the whole variable domain KAGVTQTPRYLIKTRGQQVTLSCSPISGHRSVSWYQQTPGQGLQFLFEYFSETQRNKGNFPGRFSGRQFSNSRSEMNVSTLELGDSALYLCASSVGTGINQPQHFGDGTRLSIL.

This chain joins TRBV7-2 and TRBJ2-7; 7 bases line up with TRBD1. With 5 bases clipped from V and 1 base from J, the junction kept 5 bases outside the gene matches. The CDR3 contains 14 residues. Germline V gene sequence: CDR1 SGHTA, CDR2 FQGNSA. The DNA for the CDR3 is TGTGCCAGCAGCCTGACAGGGCTTTCCTACGAGCAGTACTTC. Its translation is CASSLTGLSYEQYF. Full variable domain (remainder filled in from reference TRBV7-2 and TRBJ2-7): GAGVSQSPSNKVTEKGKDVELRCDPISGHTALYWYRQSLGQGLEFLIYFQGNSAPDKSGLPSDRFSAERTGGSVSTLTIQRTQQEDSAVYLCASSLTGLSYEQYFGPGTRLTVT.

This chain connects TRBV5-4 to TRBJ2-7, with D hard to call. Germline V gene lookup returns CDR1 SGHNT and CDR2 YYREEE (reference sequence). Deletions cut 3 bases from V and 5 bases from J, with 15 bases between. The CDR3 loop spans 14 amino acids. The CDR3 region has the DNA TGTGCCAGCAGCTCCCAGGTAGTCACCGACGAGCAGTACTTC. Translating gives CASSSQVVTDEQYF.

The table lists this clone with a count of one. This chain uses TRBV18 with TRBJ2-3; perhaps TRBD1 as D (6 bases). Between the trimmed V and J ends, which lost 6 bases and 0 bases, there was a span of 13 bases. The CDR3 has 15 residues. Germline lookup yields CDR1 KGHSH and CDR2 LQKENI. CDR3 region: CASSRRDISTDTQYF. CDR3 DNA: TGTGCCAGCTCGCGCCGGGACATTAGCACAGATACGCAGTATTTT.

This clone has a single count. V usage is TRBV6-1 and J usage is TRBJ1-2; a weak D match, TRBD1 (5 bases). V lost 3 bases and J 5 bases, leaving 10 bases between the germline ends. The CDR3 runs 13 residues. The V gene's germline CDR1 is MNHNS and CDR2 SASEGT. The CDR3 loop reads CASSEGGQYGYTF. CDR3 nucleotides: TGTGCCAGCAGTGAGGGGGGTCAATATGGCTACACCTTC.